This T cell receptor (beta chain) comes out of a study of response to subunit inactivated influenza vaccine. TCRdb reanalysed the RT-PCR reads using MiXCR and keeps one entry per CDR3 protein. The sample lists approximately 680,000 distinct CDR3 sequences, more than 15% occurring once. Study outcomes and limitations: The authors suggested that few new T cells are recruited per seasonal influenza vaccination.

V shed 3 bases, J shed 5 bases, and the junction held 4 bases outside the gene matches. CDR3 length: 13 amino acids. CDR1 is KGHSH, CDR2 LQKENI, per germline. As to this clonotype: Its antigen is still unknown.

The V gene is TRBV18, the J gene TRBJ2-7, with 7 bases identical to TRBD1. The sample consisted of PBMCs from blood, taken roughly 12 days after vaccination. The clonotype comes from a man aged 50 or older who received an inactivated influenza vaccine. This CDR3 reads CASSPPTGNEQYF. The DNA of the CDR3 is TGTGCCAGCTCACCCCCGACAGGGAACGAGCAGTACTTC. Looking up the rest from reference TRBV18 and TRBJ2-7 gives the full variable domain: NAGVMQNPRHLVRRRGQEARLRCSPMKGHSHVYWYRQLPEEGLKFMVYLQKENIIDESGMPKERFSAEFPKEGPSILRIQQVVRGDSAAYFCASSPPTGNEQYFGPGTRLTVT.